These 32 T cell receptor beta chains were all obtained from the same sample, sequenced in a study of T-cell memory formation after mild COVID-19. TCRdb re-called the 5' RACE reads through MiXCR, storing one row per CDR3 protein. The table lists 49,000 or so distinct CDR3 sequences, 5.5% to 7.5% of them singletons, with roughly 1.3% in the top ten. The material sequenced was PBMCs or a T cell subset sorted from them (not recorded which). The source is a man between 18 and 29 years old who had mild COVID-19 (a few samples of this study predate the infection). Cell type and time point are not known.

The sample holds many counts of this clonotype. This chain connects TRBV5-1 to TRBJ2-2, with 9 bases aligning to TRBD1. Germline loops: CDR1 SGHRS, CDR2 YFSETQ. The CDR3 is 15 amino acids. Trimming cost V 4 bases and J 0 bases; bases outside gene matches: 1. DNA of the CDR3: TGCGCCAGCAGCAGACAGGGGGCGAACACCGGGGAGCTGTTTTTT. Amino acids: CASSRQGANTGELFF.

This clonotype was seen a few times. J is TRBJ2-3 and V is TRBV18; the D is unclear. Germline V gives CDR1 KGHSH, CDR2 LQKENI. CDR3 length: 15 amino acids. V gave up 2 bases and J gave up 0 bases, with 9 bases separating them. CDR3 in DNA: TGTGCCAGCTCACCAAACGGAGCTAGCACAGATACGCAGTATTTT. As protein: CASSPNGASTDTQYF.

The gene calls are TRBV6-5 and TRBJ1-1; D uncertain. Deletions cut 0 bases from V and 6 bases from J, with 11 bases between. This CDR3 is 14 amino acids long. CDR1 is MNHEY and CDR2 is SVGAGI in the germline V gene. CDR3 sequence: CASSYSIERAEAFF. CDR3 DNA: TGTGCCAGCAGTTACTCGATAGAACGGGCTGAAGCTTTCTTT.

In DNA form, the CDR3 reads TGCAGTGCTACGACGGCCGGGGGCCCAGATACGCAGTATTTT. This gives the protein CSATTAGGPDTQYF. This chain uses TRBV20-1 with TRBJ2-3; D is possibly TRBD1 or TRBD2 (6 bases each). V was trimmed by 4 bases and J by 4 bases, leaving 15 bases between them. CDR1 DFQATT and CDR2 SNEGSKA come from the germline V gene (reference sequence). This CDR3 has 14 residues.

DNA of the CDR3: TGTGCCAGCAGCTCCTCCGGGACCGCAATCTCCTACGAGCAGTACTTC. The encoded protein is CASSSSGTAISYEQYF. The chain carries TRBV11-1 and TRBJ2-7; D may be TRBD1 or TRBD2 (5 bases each). V lost 4 bases, J lost 0 bases, and 16 bases lay in between. Germline V gives CDR1 SGHAT, CDR2 FQDESV (reference sequence). CDR3 length: 16 residues.

The V and J genes are TRBV5-1 and TRBJ2-3; D unresolved. V was pared by 0 bases and J by 4 bases, with 6 bases between. CDR1 SGHRS and CDR2 YFSETQ come from the germline V gene. CDR3 length: 13 residues. The CDR3 DNA reads TGCGCCAGCAGCTTGGCGGTCTCAGATACGCAGTATTTT. Protein product: CASSLAVSDTQYF. Supplemented by reference TRBV5-1 and TRBJ2-3, the full variable domain reads KAGVTQTPRYLIKTRGQQVTLSCSPISGHRSVSWYQQTPGQGLQFLFEYFSETQRNKGNFPGRFSGRQFSNSRSEMNVSTLELGDSALYLCASSLAVSDTQYFGPGTRLTVL.

This clonotype was counted at least ten times. The chain recombines TRBV7-8 with TRBJ2-1, with 12 bases aligning to TRBD2. J gave up 7 bases and V 1 base, and 2 bases lay outside the gene matches. This CDR3 is 15 amino acids long. Germline assignment: CDR1 SGHVS and CDR2 FQNEAQ. The DNA of the CDR3 is TGTGCCAGCAGCTTAGGGACTAGCGGGGCGAATGAGCAGTTCTTC. It codes for CASSLGTSGANEQFF.

This clonotype was observed a few times. The J gene is TRBJ2-3, the V gene TRBV11-1; the match to TRBD2 covers 12 bases. Per the germline V gene, CDR1 is SGHAT and CDR2 is FQDESV (reference sequence). The CDR3 length is 16 residues. V lost 1 base, J lost 4 bases, and 3 bases stayed unmatched. CDR3 sequence (DNA): TGTGCCAGCAGCTTAGAGGCTAGCGGGGGGGCAGATACGCAGTATTTT. Protein: CASSLEASGGADTQYF.

This clonotype was seen more than once but under ten times. The J gene is TRBJ1-2, the V gene TRBV4-3; possible D gene TRBD1, 5 bases. The CDR3 is made up of 12 amino acids. Trimming stripped 3 bases from V and 7 bases from J, with 9 bases between. From germline, CDR1 is LGHNA and CDR2 YSLEER. This chain's CDR3 is CASSHRGFGYTF. The CDR3 DNA sequence: TGCGCCAGCAGCCACCGGGGCTTTGGCTACACCTTC.

The chain links TRBV6-5 to TRBJ1-1; weak D call: TRBD1 (5 bases). This CDR3 spans 16 amino acids. V lost 0 bases and J 3 bases, leaving 14 bases between the germline ends. Germline CDR1 is MNHEY and CDR2 is SVGAGI. CDR3 protein: CASSYSGSGRDTEAFF. The CDR3 DNA follows: TGTGCCAGCAGTTACTCAGGTTCAGGGCGGGACACTGAAGCTTTCTTT.

V gene TRBV7-2 combines with J gene TRBJ2-2; D is possibly TRBD2 (6 bases). CDR3 length: 15 amino acids. The V gene's germline CDR1 is SGHTA and CDR2 FQGNSA. The germline V and J ends were trimmed by 5 bases and 5 bases, with 15 bases remaining between them. In nucleotides, the CDR3 is TGTGCCAGCAGCAGTTCGTATGGGGGGACCGGGGAGCTGTTTTTT. Encoded protein: CASSSSYGGTGELFF.

This clonotype showed up just a few times. The chain joins TRBV5-1 to TRBJ1-4; maybe TRBD1 (6 bases). Germline V CDR1 and CDR2: SGHRS, YFSETQ. CDR3 length equals 17 residues. The V gene lost 4 bases and the J gene lost 7 bases, with 23 bases spanning the gap. CDR3 in amino acids: CASSLSSLGRGVEKLFF. CDR3 nucleotides: TGCGCCAGCAGCCTCTCTTCTTTAGGCAGGGGCGTTGAAAAACTGTTTTTT.

About this clonotype itself: This may arise from a read error, as a much more abundant clone is one base away. The chain combines TRBV7-8 with TRBJ2-2, with D tentatively TRBD1 (6 bases). The CDR3 totals 14 residues. Germline CDR1 is SGHVS and CDR2 is FQNEAQ. This CDR3 reads CASSSWDIPGELYF. In DNA form, the CDR3 reads TGTGCCAGCAGCTCCTGGGACATTCCCGGGGAGCTGTATTTT.

V and J are TRBV28 and TRBJ1-5; no clear D gene. This CDR3 has 13 residues. The ends were cut back, 8 bases at V and 3 bases at J, with 11 bases in the middle. Germline assignment: CDR1 MDHEN and CDR2 SYDVKM. CDR3: CASSWGFNQPQHF. In DNA, the CDR3 is TGTGCCAGCTCTTGGGGATTCAATCAGCCCCAGCATTTT.

In this sample, this clonotype turned up a few times. The J gene is TRBJ2-1, the V gene TRBV7-3, with D perhaps being TRBD1 or TRBD2 (5 bases each). The CDR3 is 15 amino acids. Between the trimmed V and J ends, which lost 5 bases and 0 bases, there was a span of 11 bases. CDR1 and CDR2 from the germline V gene are SGHTA and FQGTGA. The CDR3 loop is CASSPPGRSYNEQFF. The CDR3 nucleotides read TGTGCCAGCAGCCCTCCGGGACGCTCCTACAATGAGCAGTTCTTC.

The chain recombines TRBV28 with TRBJ1-2; no definite D call. V was shortened by 5 bases and J by 7 bases, with 11 bases between the two germline ends. Per germline, CDR1 MDHEN and CDR2 SYDVKM. The length of the CDR3 is 12 residues. The CDR3 loop reads CASSPPSIGYTF. DNA of the CDR3: TGTGCCAGCAGTCCGCCCTCCATTGGCTACACCTTC.

The table lists this clonotype with many counts. The chain links TRBV7-2 to TRBJ2-3; 11 positions match TRBD2. The length of the CDR3 is 14 residues. J gave up 5 bases and V 5 bases, and 3 bases lay outside the gene matches. Per the germline V gene, CDR1 is SGHTA and CDR2 is FQGNSA. The CDR3 region is CASSLSGGVDTQYF. The CDR3 DNA reads as TGTGCCAGCAGCCTTAGCGGGGGGGTAGATACGCAGTATTTT.

There are many counts of this clonotype. The V call is TRBV12-3 or TRBV12-4, the J call TRBJ2-2; D is unresolved. The length of the CDR3 is 15 residues. The germline V and J ends were trimmed by 7 bases and 6 bases, with 18 bases remaining between them. DNA of the CDR3: TGTGCCAGCACCATACTAACCCCACGCGCCGGGGAGCTGTTTTTT. It specifies CASTILTPRAGELFF.

This clonotype was recorded a few times. This chain joins TRBV29-1 and TRBJ2-3, with D hard to call. Deletions cut 5 bases from V and 2 bases from J, with 8 bases between. This CDR3 has 12 residues. Germline V gene lookup returns CDR1 SQVTM and CDR2 ANQGSEA. CDR3 amino acids: CSVFRLTDTQYF. As DNA, the CDR3 is TGCAGCGTTTTTAGACTCACAGATACGCAGTATTTT.

The V call is TRBV3-1, the J call TRBJ1-4; perhaps TRBD1 as D (6 bases). The CDR3 consists of 15 residues. Trimming pared 0 bases from V and 5 bases from J, leaving 10 bases between. Germline values: CDR1 LGHDT, CDR2 YNNKEL (reference sequence). The CDR3 sequence: CASSQDTGANEKLFF. The CDR3 DNA is TGTGCCAGCAGCCAAGATACGGGGGCGAATGAAAAACTGTTTTTT.

V gene TRBV7-2 combines with J gene TRBJ1-1; 7 nucleotides match TRBD1. The V segment lost 5 bases and the J segment 3 bases; nucleotides outside the gene matches: 6. Germline V gives CDR1 SGHTA, CDR2 FQGNSA. There are 14 residues in the CDR3. The CDR3 is CASSLWDSYTEAFF. The CDR3 nucleotides are TGTGCCAGCAGCCTATGGGACAGCTACACTGAAGCTTTCTTT.

This clonotype was seen at least ten times. The chain combines TRBV7-9 with TRBJ2-1, with 7 bases identical to TRBD1. The CDR3 has 13 amino acids. The germline V gene encodes CDR1 SEHNR and CDR2 FQNEAQ (reference sequence). After removal of 6 bases from V and 4 bases from J, the junction contained 3 bases not matched to a gene. This CDR3 reads CASRGDSYNEQFF. DNA for the CDR3: TGTGCCAGCAGAGGGGACAGTTACAATGAGCAGTTCTTC.

V gene TRBV5-1 combines with J gene TRBJ2-5, with D maybe TRBD2 (5 bases). V was pared by 0 bases and J by 5 bases, with 14 bases between. This CDR3 comprises 15 residues. CDR1 and CDR2 (germline): SGHRS, YFSETQ. The CDR3 sequence is CASSLAGGLAETQYF. CDR3 sequence (DNA): TGCGCCAGCAGCTTGGCGGGTGGACTGGCGGAGACCCAGTACTTC. The whole variable domain, filled in from reference TRBV5-1 and TRBJ2-5, reads KAGVTQTPRYLIKTRGQQVTLSCSPISGHRSVSWYQQTPGQGLQFLFEYFSETQRNKGNFPGRFSGRQFSNSRSEMNVSTLELGDSALYLCASSLAGGLAETQYFGPGTRLLVL.

The table lists this clonotype with a few counts. The chain is built from TRBV7-2 and TRBJ2-3; D remains unclear. Germline V lookup: CDR1 SGHTA, CDR2 FQGNSA. The ends were cut back, 6 bases at V and 0 bases at J, with 7 bases in the middle. The CDR3 is 13 amino acids. The CDR3 reads CASRPLSTDTQYF. The CDR3, as DNA: TGTGCCAGCAGGCCCCTTAGCACAGATACGCAGTATTTT.

This chain links TRBV27 with TRBJ1-2; D is undetermined. The CDR3 is 13 amino acids. Trimming took off 5 bases at V and 4 bases at J, with 11 bases between the two ends. CDR1 and CDR2 from the germline V gene are MNHEY and SMNVEV (reference sequence). CDR3 loop: CASSPWTGYGYTF. The CDR3 region has the DNA TGTGCCAGCAGTCCCTGGACGGGCTATGGCTACACCTTC.

This clonotype showed up many times. This chain links TRBV5-1 with TRBJ1-1; D is perhaps TRBD1 (5 bases). This CDR3 is built from 15 residues. The ends were cut back, 3 bases at V and 3 bases at J, with 15 bases in the middle. Germline V lookup: CDR1 SGHRS, CDR2 YFSETQ. The CDR3: CASSSGPPRDTEAFF. In DNA, the CDR3 is TGCGCCAGCAGCTCGGGACCCCCACGGGACACTGAAGCTTTCTTT.

A few counts support this clonotype. The rearrangement joins TRBV5-4 to TRBJ1-2, with unresolved D. The CDR3 sequence is 14 residues long. Germline V gives CDR1 SGHNT, CDR2 YYREEE (reference sequence). Trimming took 4 bases from V and 4 from J, leaving 14 bases between them. In DNA form, the CDR3 reads TGTGCCAGCAGCCCCCCCGGCAAGAGCTATGGCTACACCTTC. Translated: CASSPPGKSYGYTF.

Ten or more counts support this clonotype. The V and J genes are TRBV28 and TRBJ2-2; TRBD1 might be the D (5 bases). Germline values: CDR1 MDHEN, CDR2 SYDVKM. The CDR3 extends over 14 amino acids. Deletions cut 5 bases from V and 3 bases from J, with 10 bases between. In nucleotides, the CDR3 is TGTGCCAGCAGTCTTACAGGTTACACCGGGGAGCTGTTTTTT. Encoded protein: CASSLTGYTGELFF.

This clonotype was seen ten or more times. The V gene is TRBV9, the J gene TRBJ2-2; 8 nucleotides line up with TRBD1. The CDR3 runs to 15 residues. Germline-derived CDR1 and CDR2 are SGDLS and YYNGEE. The ends lost 3 bases at V and 5 bases at J; junction bases unmatched: 6. The CDR3 region has the DNA TGTGCCAGCAGCGGCGCAGGGGGCGGGACCGGGGAGCTGTTTTTT. Translating it yields CASSGAGGGTGELFF.

The chain couples TRBV14 to TRBJ2-7; 9 positions agree with TRBD1. The CDR3 sequence is 16 residues long. J was trimmed by 2 bases and V by 3 bases; bases with no gene match: 8. Germline V lookup: CDR1 SGHDN, CDR2 FVKESK. The CDR3 loop is CASSHIPGQGTYEQYF. The CDR3 DNA follows: TGTGCCAGCAGCCATATTCCGGGACAGGGCACCTACGAGCAGTACTTC.

This clonotype was counted ten times or more. The genes are TRBV5-1 and TRBJ2-3, with D unresolved. CDR1 is SGHRS, CDR2 YFSETQ, per germline. The CDR3 is 15 amino acids. Trimming removed 0 bases at V and 1 base at J, with 9 bases between. The CDR3 DNA reads as TGCGCCAGCAGCTTGGGGGAAATAGGCACAGATACGCAGTATTTT. It yields the protein CASSLGEIGTDTQYF.

V gene TRBV6-2 or TRBV6-3 combines with J gene TRBJ2-5; no clear D. Germline V gene data show CDR1 as MNHEY and CDR2 as SVGEGT. The V gene lost 0 bases and the J gene lost 5 bases, with 16 bases spanning the gap. CDR3 size: 16 residues. The CDR3 reads CASSYSETQLSETQYF. The CDR3 DNA reads TGTGCCAGCAGTTACTCCGAGACTCAGTTATCTGAGACCCAGTACTTC.